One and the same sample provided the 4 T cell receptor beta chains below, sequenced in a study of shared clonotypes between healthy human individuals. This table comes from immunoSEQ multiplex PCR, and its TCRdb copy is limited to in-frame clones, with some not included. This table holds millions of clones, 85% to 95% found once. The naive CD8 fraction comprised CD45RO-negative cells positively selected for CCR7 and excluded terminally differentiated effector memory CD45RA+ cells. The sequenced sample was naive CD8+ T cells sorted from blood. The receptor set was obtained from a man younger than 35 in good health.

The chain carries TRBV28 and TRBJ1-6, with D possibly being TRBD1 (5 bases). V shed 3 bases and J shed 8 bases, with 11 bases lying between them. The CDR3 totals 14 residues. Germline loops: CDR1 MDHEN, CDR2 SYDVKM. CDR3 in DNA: TGTGCCAGCAGTTTCCCAGGGCGGGATTCACCCCTCCACTTT. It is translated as CASSFPGRDSPLHF.

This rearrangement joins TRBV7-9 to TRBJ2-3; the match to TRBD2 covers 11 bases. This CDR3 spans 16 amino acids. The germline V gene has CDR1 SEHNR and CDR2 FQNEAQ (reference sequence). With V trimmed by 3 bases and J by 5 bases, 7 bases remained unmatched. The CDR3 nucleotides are TGTGCCAGCAGCTTCGTAGCGGGGGGGCCGATAGATACGCAGTATTTT. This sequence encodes CASSFVAGGPIDTQYF.

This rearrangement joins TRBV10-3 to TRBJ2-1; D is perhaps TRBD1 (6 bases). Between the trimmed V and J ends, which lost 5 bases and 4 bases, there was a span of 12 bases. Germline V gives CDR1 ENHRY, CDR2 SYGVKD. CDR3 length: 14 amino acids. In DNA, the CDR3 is TGTGCCATCAGTTCAGGGGTAGGGTACAATGAGCAGTTCTTC. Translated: CAISSGVGYNEQFF.

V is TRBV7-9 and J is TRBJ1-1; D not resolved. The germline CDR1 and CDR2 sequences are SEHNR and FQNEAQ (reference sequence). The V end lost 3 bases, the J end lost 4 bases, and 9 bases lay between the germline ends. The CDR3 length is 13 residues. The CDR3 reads CASSLVRGTEAFF. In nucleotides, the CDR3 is TGTGCCAGCAGCTTGGTCCGGGGCACTGAAGCTTTCTTT. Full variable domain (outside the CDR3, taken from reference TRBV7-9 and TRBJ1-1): DTGVSQNPRHKITKRGQNVTFRCDPISEHNRLYWYRQTLGQGPEFLTYFQNEAQLEKSRLLSDRFSAERPKGSFSTLEIQRTEQGDSAMYLCASSLVRGTEAFFGQGTRLTVV.